These 8 T cell receptor beta chains were sequenced from one sample in a study of blood T cells in healthy people across ages. A second roughly 6 to 11 cycle PCR used barcoded and J-beta primers. TCRdb analysed the 5' RACE reads with MiXCR anew, one entry per CDR3 protein. The table has roughly 900,000 distinct CDR3 sequences, about 28% seen once. Input material: blood. The receptors here all came from a woman older than 75 in good health.

A note on this clonotype: A much larger clone differs by one base, so this may be a read error. The gene calls are TRBV20-1 and TRBJ2-1; 8 bases align to TRBD2. The V segment lost 0 bases and the J segment 4 bases; nucleotides outside the gene matches: 5. The CDR3 covers 15 residues. Looked up from germline, CDR1 is DFQATT and CDR2 is SNEGSKA (reference sequence). CDR3 in amino acids: CSARDLKRGYNEQFF. CDR3 coding DNA: TGCAGTGCTAGAGATCTGAAGCGGGGGTACAATGAGCAGTTCTTC.

This clonotype was seen ten or more times. The J gene is TRBJ2-1, the V gene TRBV5-6; 8 positions agree with TRBD1. The V gene's germline CDR1 is SGHDT and CDR2 YYEEEE. The CDR3 covers 16 residues. Trimming at V came to 3 bases and at J to 3 bases, leaving 8 bases not matched to a gene. CDR3 sequence (DNA): TGTGCCAGCAGCTGGGACAGGCCTCTAAACTACAATGAGCAGTTCTTC. Its translation: CASSWDRPLNYNEQFF.

This clonotype was seen ten or more times. The chain links TRBV6-2 or TRBV6-3 to TRBJ1-5, with 8 bases matching TRBD1. This CDR3 is built from 15 residues. The V gene end was trimmed by 5 bases and the J gene end by 2 bases; junction bases not matched to a gene: 5. Germline CDR1 is MNHEY and CDR2 is SVGEGT. CDR3 DNA sequence: TGTGCCAGCAGTCATCAGGGGGCAGGCAATCAGCCCCAGCATTTT. This sequence encodes CASSHQGAGNQPQHF.

This clonotype was observed many times. The chain has TRBV6-1 and TRBJ2-1; TRBD1 agrees at 8 bases. With 3 bases clipped from V and 12 bases from J, the junction kept 10 bases outside the gene matches. This CDR3 has 14 residues. CDR1 and CDR2 (germline): MNHNS, SASEGT. Here the CDR3 reads CASSDLVGQDAQFF. The CDR3 DNA follows: TGTGCCAGCAGTGATTTGGTGGGACAGGATGCGCAGTTCTTC.

This clonotype came up many times. The chain couples TRBV18 to TRBJ2-5; 8 nucleotides line up with TRBD1. This CDR3 spans 15 amino acids. V dropped 3 bases and J dropped 0; count of bases not matched to a gene: 3. Germline-derived CDR1 and CDR2 are KGHSH and LQKENI. The CDR3 DNA follows: TGTGCCAGCTCACCCGGACAGGGAAACCAAGAGACCCAGTACTTC. Translating gives CASSPGQGNQETQYF.

A few counts support this clonotype. The chain joins TRBV3-1 to TRBJ1-2, with TRBD1 matching over 9 bases. The germline V gene encodes CDR1 LGHDT and CDR2 YNNKEL (reference sequence). Unmatched junction bases numbered 4, after V lost 0 bases and J lost 2 bases. The CDR3 has 16 residues. The CDR3 nucleotides are TGTGCCAGCAGCCAAGAGAGGGGACAGGGAAACTATGGCTACACCTTC. Translated: CASSQERGQGNYGYTF.

This sequence joins TRBV23-1 and TRBJ2-7; D possibly corresponds to TRBD2 (5 bases). The closer fit of TRBJ2-5 to the DNA end suggests the J call may be wrong. TRBV23-1 is flagged as an ORF with uncertain function. The CDR3 has 11 residues. In nucleotides, the CDR3 is TGCGCCAGCATCCGGGGTGGGACCCAGTACTTC. This encodes CASIRGGTQYF.

The J gene is TRBJ1-2, the V gene TRBV24-1, with D perhaps matching TRBD1 (5 bases). The CDR3 has 15 amino acids. Germline V gives CDR1 KGHDR, CDR2 SFDVKD. The ends were cut back, 0 bases at V and 4 bases at J, with 11 bases in the middle. The CDR3: CATSDLSQGGYGYTF. DNA of the CDR3: TGTGCCACCAGTGATTTGAGTCAGGGTGGCTATGGCTACACCTTC.